This T cell receptor (beta chain) is drawn from a study of T cell clonotyping in hematopoietic cell transplantation. With 6 bases removed from V and 3 bases from J, the gap between germline ends came to 12 bases. The CDR3 length is 15 residues. Looked up from germline, CDR1 is MNHNS and CDR2 is SASEGT. Sequencing was performed with immunoSEQ multiplex PCR; in TCRdb, only in-frame clones are kept and a portion is missing. The table has 55,000 to 70,000 clones, over 90% seen once; the top ten hold more than 1.5%. Study results and caveats: Higher Inverse Simpson Index values in graft donor and pretransplant recipient predicted broader posttransplant TCR diversity. At the given depth, recipient repertoires were over 95% de novo clonotypes.

In regard to this clone: Its antigen is not known.

The rearrangement links TRBV6-1 to TRBJ1-6; possibly TRBD1 for D (6 bases). The TCR originated in a man over 45 in good health. Some clones in this sample may be carry-over from other donors' samples. The sample was peripheral blood mononuclear cells. The CDR3 DNA reads as TGTGCCAGCAGAAAAACAGGGATCTATAATTCACCCCTCCACTTT. Its translation is CASRKTGIYNSPLHF.